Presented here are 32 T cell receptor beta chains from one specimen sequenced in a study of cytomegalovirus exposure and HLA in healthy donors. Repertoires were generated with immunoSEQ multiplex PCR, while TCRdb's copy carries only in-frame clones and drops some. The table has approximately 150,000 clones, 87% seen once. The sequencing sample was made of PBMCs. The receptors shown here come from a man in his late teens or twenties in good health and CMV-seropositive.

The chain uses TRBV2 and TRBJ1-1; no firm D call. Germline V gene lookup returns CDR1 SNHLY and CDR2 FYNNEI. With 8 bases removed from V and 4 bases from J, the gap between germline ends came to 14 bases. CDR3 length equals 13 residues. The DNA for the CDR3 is TGTGCCAGCCCTAAGACCTACAGCACTGAAGCTTTCTTT. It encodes CASPKTYSTEAFF.

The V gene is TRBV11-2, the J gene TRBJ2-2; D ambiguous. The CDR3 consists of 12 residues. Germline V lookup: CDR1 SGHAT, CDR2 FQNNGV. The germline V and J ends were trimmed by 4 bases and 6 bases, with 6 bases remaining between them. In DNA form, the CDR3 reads TGTGCCAGCAGCTCCGTCGCCGGGGAGCTGTTTTTT. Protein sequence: CASSSVAGELFF.

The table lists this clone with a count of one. CDR3 sequence: CASSKLAPGVVETQYF. The CDR3 DNA is TGTGCCAGTAGTAAACTAGCCCCCGGAGTAGTAGAGACCCAGTACTTC. This sequence joins TRBV19 and TRBJ2-5; D might be TRBD2 (6 bases). Trimming shortened V by 4 bases and J by 4 bases, and 19 bases separated the two germline ends. This CDR3 comprises 16 residues. CDR1 is LNHDA, CDR2 SQIVND, per germline (reference sequence).

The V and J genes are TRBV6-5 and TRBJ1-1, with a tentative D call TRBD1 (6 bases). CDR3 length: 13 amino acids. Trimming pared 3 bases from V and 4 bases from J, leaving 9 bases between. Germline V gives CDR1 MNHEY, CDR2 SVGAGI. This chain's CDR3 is CASSYTGFTEAFF. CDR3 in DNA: TGTGCCAGCAGTTATACAGGGTTCACTGAAGCTTTCTTT.

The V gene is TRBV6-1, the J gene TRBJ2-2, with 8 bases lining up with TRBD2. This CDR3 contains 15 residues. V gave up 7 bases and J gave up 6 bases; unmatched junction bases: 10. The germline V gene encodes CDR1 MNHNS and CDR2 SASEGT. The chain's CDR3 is CASNFEAGVAGELFF. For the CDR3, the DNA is TGTGCCAGCAATTTCGAAGCGGGAGTCGCCGGGGAGCTGTTTTTT.

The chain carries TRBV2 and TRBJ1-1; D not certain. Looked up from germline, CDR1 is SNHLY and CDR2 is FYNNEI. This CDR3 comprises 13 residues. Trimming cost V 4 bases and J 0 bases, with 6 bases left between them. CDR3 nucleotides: TGTGCCAGCAGTGTTGACATGAACACTGAAGCTTTCTTT. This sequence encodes CASSVDMNTEAFF.

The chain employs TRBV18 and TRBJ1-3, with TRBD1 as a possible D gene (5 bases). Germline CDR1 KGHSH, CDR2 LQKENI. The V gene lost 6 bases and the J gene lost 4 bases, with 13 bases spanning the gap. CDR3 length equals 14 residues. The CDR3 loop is CASSRDSAGNTIYF. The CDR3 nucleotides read TGTGCCAGCTCGCGGGACTCAGCAGGAAACACCATATATTTT.

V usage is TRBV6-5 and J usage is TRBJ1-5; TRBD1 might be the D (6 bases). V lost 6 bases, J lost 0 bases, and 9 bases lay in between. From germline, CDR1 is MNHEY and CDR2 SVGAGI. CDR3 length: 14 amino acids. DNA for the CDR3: TGTGCCAGCAGGGACAGACATAGCAATCAGCCCCAGCATTTT. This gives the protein CASRDRHSNQPQHF.

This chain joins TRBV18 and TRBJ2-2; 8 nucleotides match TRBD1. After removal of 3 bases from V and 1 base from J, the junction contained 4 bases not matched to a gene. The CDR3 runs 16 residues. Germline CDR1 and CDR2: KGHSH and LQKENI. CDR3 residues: CASSPSGTGNTGELFF. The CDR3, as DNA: TGTGCCAGCTCACCTTCCGGGACAGGGAACACCGGGGAGCTGTTTTTT.

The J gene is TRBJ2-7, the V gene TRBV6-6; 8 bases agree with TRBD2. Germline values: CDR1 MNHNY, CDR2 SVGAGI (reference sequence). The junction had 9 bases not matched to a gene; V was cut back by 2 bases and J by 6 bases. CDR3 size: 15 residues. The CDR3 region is CASSYEPGGPREQYF. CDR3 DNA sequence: TGTGCCAGCAGTTACGAACCGGGAGGGCCCCGCGAGCAGTACTTC.

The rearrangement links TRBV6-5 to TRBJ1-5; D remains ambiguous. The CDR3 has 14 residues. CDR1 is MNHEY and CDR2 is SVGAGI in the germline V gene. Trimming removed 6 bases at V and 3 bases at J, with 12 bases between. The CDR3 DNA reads TGTGCCAGCAGCCAAACCGGGTCCAATCAGCCCCAGCATTTT. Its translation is CASSQTGSNQPQHF.

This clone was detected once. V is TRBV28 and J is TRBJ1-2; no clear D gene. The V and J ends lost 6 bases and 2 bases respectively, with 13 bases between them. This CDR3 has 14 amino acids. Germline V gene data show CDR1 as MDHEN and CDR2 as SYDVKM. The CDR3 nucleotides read TGTGCCAGCAGGGAGCGGGGAAAGAACTATGGCTACACCTTC. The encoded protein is CASRERGKNYGYTF.

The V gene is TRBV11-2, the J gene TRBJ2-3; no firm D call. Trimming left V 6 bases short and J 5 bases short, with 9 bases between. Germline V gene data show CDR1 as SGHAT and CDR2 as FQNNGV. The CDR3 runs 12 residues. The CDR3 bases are TGTGCCAGCAGTCCAACCAGAGATACGCAGTATTTT. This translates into CASSPTRDTQYF.

The DNA of the CDR3 is TGCGCCAGCAGCCAAGTAGCGGGGGGGCAAGATACGCAGTATTTT. This encodes CASSQVAGGQDTQYF. This sequence joins TRBV4-1 and TRBJ2-3; 11 nucleotides line up with TRBD2. Germline V CDR1 and CDR2: MGHRA, YSYEKL. Trimming cost V 1 base and J 5 bases; bases outside gene matches: 2. The CDR3 is 15 residues long.

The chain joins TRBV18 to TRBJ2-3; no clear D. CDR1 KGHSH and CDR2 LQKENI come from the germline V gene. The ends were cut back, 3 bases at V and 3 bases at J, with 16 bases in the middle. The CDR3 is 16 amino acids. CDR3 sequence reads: CASSPSALPRTDTQYF. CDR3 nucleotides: TGTGCCAGCTCACCGAGCGCTCTTCCAAGAACAGATACGCAGTATTTT.

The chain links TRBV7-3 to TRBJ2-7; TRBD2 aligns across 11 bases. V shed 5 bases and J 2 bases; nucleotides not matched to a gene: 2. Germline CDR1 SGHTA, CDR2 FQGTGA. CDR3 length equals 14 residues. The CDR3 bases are TGTGCCAGCAGCCTAGCGGGGGGAACCTACGAGCAGTACTTC. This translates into CASSLAGGTYEQYF.

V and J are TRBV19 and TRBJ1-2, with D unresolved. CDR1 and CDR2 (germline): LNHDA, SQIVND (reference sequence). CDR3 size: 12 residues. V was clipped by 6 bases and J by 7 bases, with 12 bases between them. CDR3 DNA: TGTGCCAGTAGATATCAACGGGGTGGCTACACCTTC. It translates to CASRYQRGGYTF.

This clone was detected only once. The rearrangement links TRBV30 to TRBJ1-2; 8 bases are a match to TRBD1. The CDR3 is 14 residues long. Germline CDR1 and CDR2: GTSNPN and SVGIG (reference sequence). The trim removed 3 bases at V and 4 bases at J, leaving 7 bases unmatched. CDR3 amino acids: CAWRTTGAIYGYTF. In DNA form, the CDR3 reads TGTGCCTGGAGGACGACAGGGGCAATCTATGGCTACACCTTC.

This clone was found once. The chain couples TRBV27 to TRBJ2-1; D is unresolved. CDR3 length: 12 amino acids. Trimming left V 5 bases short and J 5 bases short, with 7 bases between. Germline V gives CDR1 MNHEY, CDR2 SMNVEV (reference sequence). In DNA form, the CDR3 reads TGTGCCAGCAGTGAACTCAACAATGAGCAGTTCTTC. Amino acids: CASSELNNEQFF.

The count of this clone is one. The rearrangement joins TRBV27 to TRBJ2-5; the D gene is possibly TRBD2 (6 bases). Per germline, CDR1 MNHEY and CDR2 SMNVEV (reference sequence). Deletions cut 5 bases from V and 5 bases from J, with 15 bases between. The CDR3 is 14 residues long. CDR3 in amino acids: CASSPGLDLETQYF. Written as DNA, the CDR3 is TGTGCCAGCAGTCCGGGACTCGACCTGGAGACCCAGTACTTC.

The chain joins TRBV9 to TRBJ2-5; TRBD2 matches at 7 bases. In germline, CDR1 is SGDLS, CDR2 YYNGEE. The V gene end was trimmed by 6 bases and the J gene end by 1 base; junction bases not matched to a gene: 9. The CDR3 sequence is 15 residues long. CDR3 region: CASNLHGGGQETQYF. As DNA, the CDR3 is TGTGCCAGCAATCTCCACGGCGGGGGCCAAGAGACCCAGTACTTC.

The CDR3 region is CASSLLDRAYEQYF. Written as DNA, the CDR3 is TGTGCCAGCTCACTGCTAGACAGGGCCTACGAGCAGTACTTC. The J gene is TRBJ2-7, the V gene TRBV18; TRBD1 aligns across 7 bases. This CDR3 spans 14 amino acids. Trimming at V came to 4 bases and at J to 2 bases, leaving 5 bases not matched to a gene. Germline CDR1 reads KGHSH; CDR2 reads LQKENI.

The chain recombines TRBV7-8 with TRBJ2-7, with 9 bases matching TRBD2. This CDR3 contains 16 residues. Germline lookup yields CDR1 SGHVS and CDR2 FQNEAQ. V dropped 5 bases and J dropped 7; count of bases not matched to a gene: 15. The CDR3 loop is CASSPSPSGAKGEQYF. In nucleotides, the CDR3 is TGTGCCAGCAGCCCCTCTCCTAGCGGGGCCAAGGGAGAGCAGTACTTC. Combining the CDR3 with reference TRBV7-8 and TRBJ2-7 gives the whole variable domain GAGVSQSPRYKVAKRGQDVALRCDPISGHVSLFWYQQALGQGPEFLTYFQNEAQLDKSGLPSDRFFAERPEGSVSTLKIQRTQQEDSAVYLCASSPSPSGAKGEQYFGPGTRLTVT.

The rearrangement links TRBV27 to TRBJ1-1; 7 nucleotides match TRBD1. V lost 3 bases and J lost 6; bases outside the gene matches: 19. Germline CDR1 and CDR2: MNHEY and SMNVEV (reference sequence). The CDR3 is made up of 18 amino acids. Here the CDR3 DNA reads TGTGCCAGCAGTTTCCTTCTACGAGGGGGCACAACACGCTCTGAAGCTTTCTTT. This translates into CASSFLLRGGTTRSEAFF.

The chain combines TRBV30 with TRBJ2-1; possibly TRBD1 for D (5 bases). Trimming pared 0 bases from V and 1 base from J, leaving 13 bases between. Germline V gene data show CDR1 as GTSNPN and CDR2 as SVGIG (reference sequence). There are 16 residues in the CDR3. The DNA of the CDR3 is TGTGCCTGGAGTGTCTTCAGGGTTAGATCCTACAATGAGCAGTTCTTC. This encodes CAWSVFRVRSYNEQFF.

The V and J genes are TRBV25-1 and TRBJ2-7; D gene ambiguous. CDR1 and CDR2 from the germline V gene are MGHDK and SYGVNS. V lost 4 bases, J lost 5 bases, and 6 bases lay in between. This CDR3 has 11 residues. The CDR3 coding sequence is TGTGCCAGCAGTGCAGGAAACGAGCAGTACTTC. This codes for CASSAGNEQYF.

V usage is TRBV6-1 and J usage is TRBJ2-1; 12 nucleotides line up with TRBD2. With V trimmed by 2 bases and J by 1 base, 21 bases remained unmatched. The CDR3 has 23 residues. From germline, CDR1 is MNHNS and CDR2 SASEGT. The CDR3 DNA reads TGTGCCAGCAGTGAACCCCAGCTCCGGCTAGCGGGAGGGCCCGGCCTTTCCTACAATGAGCAGTTCTTC. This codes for CASSEPQLRLAGGPGLSYNEQFF.

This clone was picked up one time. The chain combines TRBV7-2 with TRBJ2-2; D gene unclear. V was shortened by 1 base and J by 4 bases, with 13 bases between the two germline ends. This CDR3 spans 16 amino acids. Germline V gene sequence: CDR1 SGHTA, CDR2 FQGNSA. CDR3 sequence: CASSLDLPPFTGELFF. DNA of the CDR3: TGTGCCAGCAGCTTAGATCTACCTCCCTTCACCGGGGAGCTGTTTTTT.

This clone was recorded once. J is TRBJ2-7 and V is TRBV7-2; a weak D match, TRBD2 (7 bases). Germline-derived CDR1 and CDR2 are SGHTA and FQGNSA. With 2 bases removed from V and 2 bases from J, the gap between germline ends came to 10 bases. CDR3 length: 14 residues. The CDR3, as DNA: TGTGCCAGCAGCTTAAGGGAGGGGGCCTACGAGCAGTACTTC. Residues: CASSLREGAYEQYF.

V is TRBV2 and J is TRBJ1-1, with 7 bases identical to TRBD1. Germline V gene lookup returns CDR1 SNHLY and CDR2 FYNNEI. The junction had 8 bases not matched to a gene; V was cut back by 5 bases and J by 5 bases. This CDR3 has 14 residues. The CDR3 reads CASSSDRVSTEAFF. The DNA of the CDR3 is TGTGCCAGCAGTTCAGACAGGGTCTCGACTGAAGCTTTCTTT. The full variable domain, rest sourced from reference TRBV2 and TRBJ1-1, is EPEVTQTPSHQVTQMGQEVILRCVPISNHLYFYWYRQILGQKVEFLVSFYNNEISEKSEIFDDQFSVERPDGSNFTLKIRSTKLEDSAMYFCASSSDRVSTEAFFGQGTRLTVV.

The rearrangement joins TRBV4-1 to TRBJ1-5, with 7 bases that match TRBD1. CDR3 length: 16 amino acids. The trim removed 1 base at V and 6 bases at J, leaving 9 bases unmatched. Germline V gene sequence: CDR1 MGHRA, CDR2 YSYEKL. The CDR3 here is CASSQAPWRGPQPQHF. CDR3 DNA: TGCGCCAGCAGCCAAGCCCCTTGGAGGGGGCCTCAGCCCCAGCATTTT.

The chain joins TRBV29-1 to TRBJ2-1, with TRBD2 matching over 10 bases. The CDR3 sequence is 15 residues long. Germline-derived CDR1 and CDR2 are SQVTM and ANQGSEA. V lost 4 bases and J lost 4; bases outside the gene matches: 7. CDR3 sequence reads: CSVVGLASSYNEQFF. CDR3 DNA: TGCAGCGTTGTGGGACTAGCGAGCTCTTACAATGAGCAGTTCTTC.